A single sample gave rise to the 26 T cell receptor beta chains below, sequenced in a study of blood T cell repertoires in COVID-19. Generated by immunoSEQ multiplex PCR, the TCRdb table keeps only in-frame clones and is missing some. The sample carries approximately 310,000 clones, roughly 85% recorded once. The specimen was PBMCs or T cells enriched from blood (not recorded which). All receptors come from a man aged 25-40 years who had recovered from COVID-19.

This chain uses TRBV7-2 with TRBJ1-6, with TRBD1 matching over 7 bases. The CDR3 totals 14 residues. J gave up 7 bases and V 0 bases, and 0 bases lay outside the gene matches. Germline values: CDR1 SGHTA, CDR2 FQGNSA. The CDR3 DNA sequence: TGTGCCAGCAGCTTAGCAGGGGGCAATTCACCCCTCCACTTT. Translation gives CASSLAGGNSPLHF.

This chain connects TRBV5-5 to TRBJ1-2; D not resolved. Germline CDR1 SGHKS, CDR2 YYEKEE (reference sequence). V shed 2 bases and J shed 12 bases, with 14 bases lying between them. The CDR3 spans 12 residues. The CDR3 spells CASSFYGRQDTF. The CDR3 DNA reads TGTGCCAGCAGCTTTTATGGTCGTCAGGACACCTTC.

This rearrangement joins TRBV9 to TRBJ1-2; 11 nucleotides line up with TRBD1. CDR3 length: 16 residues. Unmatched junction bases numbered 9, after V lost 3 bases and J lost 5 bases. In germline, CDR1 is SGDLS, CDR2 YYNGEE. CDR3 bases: TGTGCCAGCAGCGAACGAGGACAGGGGGCGGAGTATGGCTACACCTTC. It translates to CASSERGQGAEYGYTF.

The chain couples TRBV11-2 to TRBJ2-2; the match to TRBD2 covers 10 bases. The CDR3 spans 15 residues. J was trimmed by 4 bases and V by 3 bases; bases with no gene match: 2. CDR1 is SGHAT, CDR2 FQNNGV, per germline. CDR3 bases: TGTGCCAGCAGCTTGACTAGCGGGTTCACCGGGGAGCTGTTTTTT. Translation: CASSLTSGFTGELFF.

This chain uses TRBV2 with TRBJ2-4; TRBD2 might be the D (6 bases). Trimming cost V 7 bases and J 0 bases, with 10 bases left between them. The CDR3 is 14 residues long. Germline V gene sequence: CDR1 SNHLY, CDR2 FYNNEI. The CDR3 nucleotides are TGTGCCAGCACGAGGGGACTAGCCAAAAACATTCAGTACTTC. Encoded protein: CASTRGLAKNIQYF.

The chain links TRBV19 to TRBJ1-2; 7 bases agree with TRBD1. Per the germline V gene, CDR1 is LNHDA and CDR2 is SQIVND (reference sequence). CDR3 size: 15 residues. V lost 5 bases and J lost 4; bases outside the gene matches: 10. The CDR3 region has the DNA TGTGCCAGTAGTCTAACCGGGACAGCTGTCTATGGCTACACCTTC. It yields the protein CASSLTGTAVYGYTF.

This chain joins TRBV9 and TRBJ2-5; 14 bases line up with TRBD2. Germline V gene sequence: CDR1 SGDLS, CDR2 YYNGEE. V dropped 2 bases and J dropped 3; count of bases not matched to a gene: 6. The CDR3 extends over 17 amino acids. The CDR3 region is CASSVQPGLAGEETQYF. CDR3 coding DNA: TGTGCCAGCAGCGTCCAGCCGGGACTAGCGGGGGAAGAGACCCAGTACTTC.

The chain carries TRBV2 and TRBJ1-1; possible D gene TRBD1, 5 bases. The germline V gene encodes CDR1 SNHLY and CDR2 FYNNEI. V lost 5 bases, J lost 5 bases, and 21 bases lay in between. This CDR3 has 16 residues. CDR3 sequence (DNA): TGTGCCAGCAGTCGGGGCGGGGCCGCGGGACGGACTGAAGCTTTCTTT. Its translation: CASSRGGAAGRTEAFF.

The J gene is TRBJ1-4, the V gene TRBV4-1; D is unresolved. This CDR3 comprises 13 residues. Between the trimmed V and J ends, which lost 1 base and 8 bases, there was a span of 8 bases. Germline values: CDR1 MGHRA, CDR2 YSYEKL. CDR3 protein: CASSQAYGEKLFF. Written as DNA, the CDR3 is TGCGCCAGCAGCCAAGCATACGGGGAAAAACTGTTTTTT.

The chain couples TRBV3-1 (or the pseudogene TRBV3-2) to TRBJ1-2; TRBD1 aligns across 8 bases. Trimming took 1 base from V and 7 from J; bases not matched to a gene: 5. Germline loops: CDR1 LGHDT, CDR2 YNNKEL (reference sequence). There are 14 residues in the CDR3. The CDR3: CASSQGLQGVGYTF. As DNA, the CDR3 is TGTGCCAGCAGCCAAGGGTTACAGGGGGTTGGCTACACCTTC.

In DNA form, the CDR3 reads TGCGCCAGCAGCTTAAGTCAGAACTATGGCTACACCTTC. It translates to CASSLSQNYGYTF. V gene TRBV5-1 combines with J gene TRBJ1-2; no clear D. The V end lost 2 bases, the J end lost 2 bases, and 7 bases lay between the germline ends. The CDR3 has 13 residues. Germline loops: CDR1 SGHRS, CDR2 YFSETQ.

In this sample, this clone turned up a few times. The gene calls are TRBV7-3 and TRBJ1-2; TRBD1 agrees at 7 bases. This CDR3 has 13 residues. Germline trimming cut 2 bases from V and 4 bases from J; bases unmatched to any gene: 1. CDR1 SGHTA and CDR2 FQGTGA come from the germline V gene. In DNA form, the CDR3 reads TGTGCCAGCAGCTTATCAGGGGGCTATGGCTACACCTTC. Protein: CASSLSGGYGYTF.

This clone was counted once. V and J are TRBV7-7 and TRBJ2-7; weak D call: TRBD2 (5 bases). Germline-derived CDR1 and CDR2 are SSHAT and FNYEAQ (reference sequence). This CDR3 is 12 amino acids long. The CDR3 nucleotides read TGTGCTAGTAGGCTAGCTTCATACGAGCAGTACTTC. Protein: CASRLASYEQYF.

The CDR3 sequence is CASSLIFGARGGLLGGYGYTF. The CDR3 DNA reads as TGTGCCAGCAGCTTAATATTTGGGGCGCGCGGGGGGCTCCTTGGTGGGTATGGCTACACCTTC. The chain recombines TRBV7-8 with TRBJ1-2; D is possibly TRBD1 (6 bases). The CDR3 totals 21 residues. In germline, CDR1 is SGHVS, CDR2 FQNEAQ. Trimming cost V 2 bases and J 5 bases, with 33 bases left between them.

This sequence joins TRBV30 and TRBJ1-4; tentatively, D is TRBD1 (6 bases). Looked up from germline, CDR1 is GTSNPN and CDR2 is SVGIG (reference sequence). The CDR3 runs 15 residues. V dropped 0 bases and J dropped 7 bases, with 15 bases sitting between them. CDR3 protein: CAWSVRGAVAEKLFF. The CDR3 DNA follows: TGTGCCTGGAGTGTACGGGGGGCGGTGGCTGAAAAACTGTTTTTT.

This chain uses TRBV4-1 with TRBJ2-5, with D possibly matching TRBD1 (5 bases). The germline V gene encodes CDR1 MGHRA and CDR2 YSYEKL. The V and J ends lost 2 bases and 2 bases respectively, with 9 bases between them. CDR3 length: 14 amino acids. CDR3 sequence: CASSQRAGQETQYF. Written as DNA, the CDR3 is TGCGCCAGCAGCCAAAGGGCAGGGCAAGAGACCCAGTACTTC.

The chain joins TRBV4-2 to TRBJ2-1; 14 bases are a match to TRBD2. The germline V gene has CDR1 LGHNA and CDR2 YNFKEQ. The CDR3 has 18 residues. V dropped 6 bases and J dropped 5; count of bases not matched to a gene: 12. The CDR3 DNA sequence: TGTGCCAGCAGTTCCGGGACTAGCGGGGGAGCCAATAACAATGAGCAGTTCTTC. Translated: CASSSGTSGGANNNEQFF.

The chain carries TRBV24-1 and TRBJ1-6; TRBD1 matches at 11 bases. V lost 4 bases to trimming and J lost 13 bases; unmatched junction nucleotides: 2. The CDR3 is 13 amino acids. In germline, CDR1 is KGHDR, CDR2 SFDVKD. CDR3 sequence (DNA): TGTGCCACCAGTGACGGACAGGGGGCGCCCCTCCACTTT. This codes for CATSDGQGAPLHF.

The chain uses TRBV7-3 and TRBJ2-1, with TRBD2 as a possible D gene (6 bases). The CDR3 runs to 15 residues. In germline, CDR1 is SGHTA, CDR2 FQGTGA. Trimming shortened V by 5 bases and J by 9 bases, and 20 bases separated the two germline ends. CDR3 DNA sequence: TGTGCCAGCAGCCCGAGAGCTAGCGAGGGCGGTGAGCAGTTCTTC. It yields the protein CASSPRASEGGEQFF.

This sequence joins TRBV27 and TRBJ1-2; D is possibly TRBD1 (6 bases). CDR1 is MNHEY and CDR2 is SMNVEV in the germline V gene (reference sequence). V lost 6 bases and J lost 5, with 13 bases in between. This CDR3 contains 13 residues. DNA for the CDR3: TGTGCCAGCAGCCCACAGGGAAATTATGGCTACACCTTC. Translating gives CASSPQGNYGYTF.

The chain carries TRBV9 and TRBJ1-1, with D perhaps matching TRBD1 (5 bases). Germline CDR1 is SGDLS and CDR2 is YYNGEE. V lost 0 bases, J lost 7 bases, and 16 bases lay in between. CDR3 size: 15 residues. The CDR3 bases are TGTGCCAGCAGCGTAGGGGTCCAGGGCCCCGATGAAGCTTTCTTT. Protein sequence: CASSVGVQGPDEAFF.

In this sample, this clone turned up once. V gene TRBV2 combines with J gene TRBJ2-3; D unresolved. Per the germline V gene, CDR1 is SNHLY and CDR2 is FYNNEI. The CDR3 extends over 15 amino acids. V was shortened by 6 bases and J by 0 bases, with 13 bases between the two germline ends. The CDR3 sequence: CASRRPATSTDTQYF. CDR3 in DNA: TGTGCCAGCAGGCGGCCCGCAACAAGCACAGATACGCAGTATTTT. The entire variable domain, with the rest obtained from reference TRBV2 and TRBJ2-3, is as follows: EPEVTQTPSHQVTQMGQEVILRCVPISNHLYFYWYRQILGQKVEFLVSFYNNEISEKSEIFDDQFSVERPDGSNFTLKIRSTKLEDSAMYFCASRRPATSTDTQYFGPGTRLTVL.

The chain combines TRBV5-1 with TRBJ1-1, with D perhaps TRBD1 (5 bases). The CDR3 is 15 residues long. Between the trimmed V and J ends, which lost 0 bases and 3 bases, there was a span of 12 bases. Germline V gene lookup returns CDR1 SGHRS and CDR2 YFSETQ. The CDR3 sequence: CASSLGGLLDTEAFF. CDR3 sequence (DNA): TGCGCCAGCAGCTTGGGGGGCTTATTGGACACTGAAGCTTTCTTT.

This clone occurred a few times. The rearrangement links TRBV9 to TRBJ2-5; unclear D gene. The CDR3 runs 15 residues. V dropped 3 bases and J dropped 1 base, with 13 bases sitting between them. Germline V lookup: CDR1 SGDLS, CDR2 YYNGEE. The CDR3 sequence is CASSAYLDSQETQYF. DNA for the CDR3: TGTGCCAGCAGCGCGTATCTAGACTCCCAAGAGACCCAGTACTTC. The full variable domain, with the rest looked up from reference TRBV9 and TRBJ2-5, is DSGVTQTPKHLITATGQRVTLRCSPRSGDLSVYWYQQSLDQGLQFLIQYYNGEERAKGNILERFSAQQFPDLHSELNLSSLELGDSALYFCASSAYLDSQETQYFGPGTRLLVL.

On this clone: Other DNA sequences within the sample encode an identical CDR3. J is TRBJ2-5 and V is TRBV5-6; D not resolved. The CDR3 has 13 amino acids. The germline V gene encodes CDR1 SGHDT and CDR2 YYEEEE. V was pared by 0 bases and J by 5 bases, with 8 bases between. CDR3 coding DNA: TGTGCCAGCAGCTTGGGAGCCGGGGAGACCCAGTACTTC. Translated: CASSLGAGETQYF.

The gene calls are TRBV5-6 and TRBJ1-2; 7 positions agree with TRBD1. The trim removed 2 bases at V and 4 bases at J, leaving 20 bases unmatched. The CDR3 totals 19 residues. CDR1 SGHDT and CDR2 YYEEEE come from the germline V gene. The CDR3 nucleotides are TGTGCCAGCAGCTTTTTTCAAGGGACAGCCAAGAAAGCATTCTATGGCTACACCTTC. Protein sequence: CASSFFQGTAKKAFYGYTF.